Presented here are 6 T cell receptor beta chains from one specimen sequenced in a study of identical twins. TCRdb redid the calling of the 5' RACE reads with MiXCR, one entry per CDR3 protein. The table includes roughly 240,000 distinct CDR3 sequences, 6% to 8.5% detected once. A further study also used this sample, focusing on yellow fever vaccine responses in identical twins.

The sequenced sample consisted of CD8+ T cells sorted from blood. The receptors were gathered from a woman under 30 in good health.

This sequence joins TRBV27 and TRBJ2-7; either TRBD1 or TRBD2 may fit D (6 bases each). Trimming cost V 2 bases and J 2 bases, with 10 bases left between them. CDR1 and CDR2 from the germline V gene are MNHEY and SMNVEV (reference sequence). The CDR3 sequence is 14 residues long. The CDR3 DNA is TGTGCCAGCAGTTTAGCGGGACAAACCTACGAGCAGTACTTC. Translated, it gives CASSLAGQTYEQYF.

This clonotype occurred many times. The chain couples TRBV5-1 to TRBJ2-7, with D uncertain. Germline CDR1 SGHRS, CDR2 YFSETQ. Trimming removed 4 bases from V and 4 bases from J, with 9 bases in between. This CDR3 contains 12 residues. The CDR3 protein is CASSHNSYEQYF. The CDR3 nucleotides read TGCGCCAGCAGCCATAACTCGTACGAGCAGTACTTC.

Ten or more counts support this clonotype. V usage is TRBV4-1 and J usage is TRBJ2-5; unclear D gene. The CDR3 spans 16 residues. Germline-derived CDR1 and CDR2 are MGHRA and YSYEKL. Trimming stripped 2 bases from V and 4 bases from J, with 17 bases between. The CDR3 nucleotides read TGCGCCAGCAGCCAACCGAAGGGTACCGAGAGAGAGACCCAGTACTTC. Its protein is CASSQPKGTERETQYF.

The table lists this clonotype with a few counts. V gene TRBV7-9 combines with J gene TRBJ1-1, with a possible D match to TRBD1 (5 bases). Germline CDR1 reads SEHNR; CDR2 reads FQNEAQ (reference sequence). V was pared by 4 bases and J by 3 bases, with 18 bases between. This CDR3 spans 16 amino acids. The CDR3 reads CASSSLRGSGDTEAFF. In DNA, the CDR3 is TGTGCCAGCAGCTCCCTCAGAGGGTCGGGGGACACTGAAGCTTTCTTT.

The rearrangement uses TRBV7-9 and TRBJ2-1; 9 nucleotides agree with TRBD1. V was clipped by 5 bases and J by 7 bases; unmatched bases: 12. The CDR3 has 16 amino acids. Germline V CDR1 and CDR2: SEHNR, FQNEAQ (reference sequence). This chain's CDR3 is CASSGGAQGASNEQFF. The CDR3 nucleotides are TGTGCCAGCAGCGGCGGCGCACAGGGGGCGAGTAATGAGCAGTTCTTC. The entire variable domain, with the rest obtained from reference TRBV7-9 and TRBJ2-1, is as follows: DTGVSQNPRHKITKRGQNVTFRCDPISEHNRLYWYRQTLGQGPEFLTYFQNEAQLEKSRLLSDRFSAERPKGSFSTLEIQRTEQGDSAMYLCASSGGAQGASNEQFFGPGTRLTVL.

V is TRBV4-1 and J is TRBJ2-1; 8 bases are a match to TRBD2. Germline trimming cut 2 bases from V and 0 bases from J; bases unmatched to any gene: 9. The CDR3 is made up of 18 amino acids. Germline CDR1 reads MGHRA; CDR2 reads YSYEKL. The CDR3 here is CASSQISGAMSSYNEQFF. In DNA form, the CDR3 reads TGCGCCAGCAGCCAAATTAGCGGGGCGATGAGCTCCTACAATGAGCAGTTCTTC.